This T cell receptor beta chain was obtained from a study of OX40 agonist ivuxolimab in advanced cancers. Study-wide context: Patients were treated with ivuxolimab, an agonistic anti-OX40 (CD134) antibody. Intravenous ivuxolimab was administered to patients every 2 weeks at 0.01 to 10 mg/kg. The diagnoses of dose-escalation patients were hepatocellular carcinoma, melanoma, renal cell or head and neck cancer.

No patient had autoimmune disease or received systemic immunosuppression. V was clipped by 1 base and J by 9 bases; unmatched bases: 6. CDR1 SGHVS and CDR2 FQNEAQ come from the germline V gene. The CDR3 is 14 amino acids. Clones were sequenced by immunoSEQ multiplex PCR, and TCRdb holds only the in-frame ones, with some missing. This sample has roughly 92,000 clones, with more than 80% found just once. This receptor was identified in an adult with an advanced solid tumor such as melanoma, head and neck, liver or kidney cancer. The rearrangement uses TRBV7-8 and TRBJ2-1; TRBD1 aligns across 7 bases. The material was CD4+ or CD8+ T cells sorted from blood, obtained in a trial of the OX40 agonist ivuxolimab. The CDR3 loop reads CASSLGGQNLEQFF. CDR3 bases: TGTGCCAGCAGCTTAGGGGGACAGAACCTTGAGCAGTTCTTC.